These T cell receptor beta chains were read from a single sample in a study of cytomegalovirus exposure and HLA in healthy donors. The method was immunoSEQ multiplex PCR; TCRdb's version includes in-frame clones alone and lacks a portion of them. The table records 130,000 to 150,000 clones, nearly 80% of them present only once. The sequenced sample consisted of PBMCs. These receptors all stem from a middle-aged man in good health and CMV-seropositive. Each CDR3 is given without its conserved first and last residue.

v_call	j_call	cdr3_aa
TRBV12-5	TRBJ2-3	ASAHFGGEADTQY
TRBV5-1	TRBJ2-7	ASSSISGTGGEAYEQY
TRBV19	TRBJ1-2	ASSMTGAIYGYT
TRBV18	TRBJ1-1	ASSLPGVTEAF
TRBV29-1	TRBJ2-5	SVDSGLAIETQY
TRBV9	TRBJ2-7	ASSVDGSGRGDEQY
TRBV7-9	TRBJ1-2	ASSTAGGYGYT
TRBV5-6	TRBJ1-4	ASSLGTGVEKLF
TRBV7-2	TRBJ2-1	ASSSTGTSGSREQF
TRBV5-1	TRBJ1-1	ASSLDLDREAF
TRBV29-1	TRBJ2-2	SGGLQGRPGELF
TRBV6-5	TRBJ1-1	ASRGQGAGDTEAF
TRBV7-2	TRBJ2-1	ASSPFDIGAYNEQF
TRBV5-6	TRBJ1-1	ASIFFRGTEAF
TRBV18	TRBJ1-4	ASSPSMGEKLF
TRBV9	TRBJ2-2	ASSAAASGSTPGELF
TRBV7-2	TRBJ1-1	ASSTQALDTEAF
TRBV5-8	TRBJ2-3	ASSLSVKTLGTQY
TRBV27	TRBJ2-7	ASSLSDRERRYEQY
TRBV5-4	TRBJ2-3	ASSLDELAARTDTQY
TRBV5-1	TRBJ1-4	ASRGGPNEKLF
TRBV7-9	TRBJ1-3	ASSLGGGSLSGNTIY
TRBV4-3	TRBJ2-7	ASSQDSGLAGSEQY
TRBV19	TRBJ2-2	ASSIGQVPNTGELF
TRBV10-3	TRBJ2-7	AISLRDSEGPYEQY
TRBV9	TRBJ1-1	ASSVEGTGKIGNTEAF
TRBV28	TRBJ2-5	ASSILALQETQY
TRBV6-5	TRBJ2-2	ASSGAGGYTGELF
TRBV2	TRBJ2-1	ASSQYNEQF
TRBV6-5	TRBJ1-5	ASRPQQGARQPQH
TRBV28	TRBJ2-2	ASSSSGTRRSTGELF
TRBV27	TRBJ2-7	ASSWEKAGVEDEQY
TRBV19	TRBJ1-1	ASSNLFGTVNTEAF
TRBV9	TRBJ2-3	ASSADYESDTQY
TRBV28	TRBJ2-7	ASSSPGPGTYEQY
TRBV30	TRBJ2-5	AWSSDRGGAETQY
TRBV6-5	TRBJ1-1	ASSEWGQGAAAF
TRBV5-5	TRBJ1-1	ASSGGQGYTEAF
TRBV27	TRBJ1-4	ASSLWATATNEKLF
TRBV7-3	TRBJ2-3	ASSSAGTGNTQY
TRBV28	TRBJ1-4	ASQGQNNEKLF
TRBV5-6	TRBJ2-7	ASNRGGHEQY
TRBV27	TRBJ2-1	ASSLTRRPYNEQF
TRBV18	TRBJ1-4	ASSPDREKLF
TRBV19	TRBJ2-5	ASSRGFRETQY
TRBV6-6	TRBJ1-5	ASRHTGQGVNQPQH
TRBV30	TRBJ1-4	AWSVLGENALF
TRBV10-3	TRBJ2-7	AISAGLVYEQY
TRBV5-8	TRBJ2-5	ASSLGGRTGEETQY
TRBV6-1	TRBJ1-6	ASSESLPNNSPLH
TRBV7-3	TRBJ1-2	ASSPGGDYGYT